The next 27 T cell receptor beta chains were all read from a single sample in a study of early T cells in non-severe SARS-CoV-2 infection. TCRdb called the 5' RACE reads again in MiXCR, with one record for every CDR3 protein. The data show about 36,000 distinct CDR3 sequences, less than 7% seen once. The input for sequencing was whole blood, taken at baseline. Receptors were obtained from an adult who was a healthcare worker with PCR-confirmed SARS-CoV-2 infection or an uninfected control (not recorded which).

This clonotype occurred many times. The CDR3 nucleotides are TGTGCCAGCTCACCCTCGGGACAGGTTAGAGATACGCAGTATTTT. Its translation: CASSPSGQVRDTQYF. This sequence joins TRBV18 and TRBJ2-3; 8 bases map to TRBD1. J lost 5 bases, V lost 3 bases, and 7 bases had no gene match. The CDR3 length is 15 residues. Germline lookup yields CDR1 KGHSH and CDR2 LQKENI. Combining the CDR3 with reference TRBV18 and TRBJ2-3 gives the whole variable domain NAGVMQNPRHLVRRRGQEARLRCSPMKGHSHVYWYRQLPEEGLKFMVYLQKENIIDESGMPKERFSAEFPKEGPSILRIQQVVRGDSAAYFCASSPSGQVRDTQYFGPGTRLTVL.

The table lists this clonotype with a few counts. This chain links TRBV6-2 or TRBV6-3 with TRBJ2-5; TRBD1 might be the D (5 bases). Germline CDR1 is MNHEY and CDR2 is SVGEGT. Trimming stripped 2 bases from V and 2 bases from J, with 12 bases between. This CDR3 contains 15 residues. The CDR3 here is CASSYGAPVQETQYF. The CDR3 bases are TGTGCCAGCAGTTACGGGGCACCCGTTCAAGAGACCCAGTACTTC.

This clonotype appeared a few times. The CDR3 DNA sequence: TGTGCCAGCTCACCACCGGGGGCCAAAAACATTCAGTACTTC. Protein: CASSPPGAKNIQYF. The V and J genes are TRBV18 and TRBJ2-4; no clear D gene. Between the trimmed V and J ends, which lost 0 bases and 1 base, there was a span of 4 bases. This CDR3 has 14 residues. Germline-derived CDR1 and CDR2 are KGHSH and LQKENI.

This clonotype was observed a handful of times. V gene TRBV28 combines with J gene TRBJ1-1; D is unresolved. There are 14 residues in the CDR3. The ends were cut back, 10 bases at V and 0 bases at J, with 15 bases in the middle. Per the germline V gene, CDR1 is MDHEN and CDR2 is SYDVKM. The CDR3 region is CATRAERMNTEAFF. The CDR3 nucleotides are TGTGCCACCCGGGCGGAGAGAATGAACACTGAAGCTTTCTTT.

V usage is TRBV7-2 and J usage is TRBJ1-3; D remains unclear. The CDR3 has 16 residues. Germline CDR1 SGHTA, CDR2 FQGNSA. Trimming pared 3 bases from V and 4 bases from J, leaving 16 bases between. Here the CDR3 DNA reads TGTGCCAGCAGCTTGGGCCGCGGGCTTTGGGGAAACACCATATATTTT. It codes for CASSLGRGLWGNTIYF.

This sequence joins TRBV28 and TRBJ2-3, with 15 bases identical to TRBD2. This CDR3 spans 16 amino acids. J lost 8 bases, V lost 5 bases, and 8 bases had no gene match. The germline CDR1 and CDR2 sequences are MDHEN and SYDVKM. CDR3 protein: CASSGGLAGGSGTQYF. CDR3 nucleotide sequence: TGTGCCAGCAGTGGTGGACTAGCGGGAGGGAGTGGTACGCAGTATTTT.

The chain combines TRBV6-5 with TRBJ2-2, with TRBD1 as a possible D gene (5 bases). Trimming left V 8 bases short and J 6 bases short, with 16 bases between. The CDR3 is made up of 14 amino acids. Per germline, CDR1 MNHEY and CDR2 SVGAGI. For the CDR3, the DNA is TGTGCCAGCGAGCCCTTGGGGCGGTCCGGGGAGCTGTTTTTT. The encoded protein is CASEPLGRSGELFF.

The V gene is TRBV25-1, the J gene TRBJ2-5; 7 bases match TRBD1. In germline, CDR1 is MGHDK, CDR2 SYGVNS. The CDR3 is 13 amino acids. Germline trimming cut 9 bases from V and 2 bases from J; bases unmatched to any gene: 6. The CDR3 DNA reads as TGTGCCAGTGAAAGGGGGCATCAAGAGACCCAGTACTTC. Its translation is CASERGHQETQYF.

At least ten counts were recorded for this clonotype. J is TRBJ2-3 and V is TRBV7-9; 16 nucleotides align to TRBD2. CDR1 SEHNR and CDR2 FQNEAQ come from the germline V gene (reference sequence). J lost 10 bases, V lost 6 bases, and 7 bases had no gene match. The CDR3 is 15 amino acids. The DNA for the CDR3 is TGTGCCAGCAGTCCAGCCGGGACTAGCGGGAGGGCGCAGTATTTT. It specifies CASSPAGTSGRAQYF.

This clonotype was picked up one time. The chain recombines TRBV12-3 or TRBV12-4 with TRBJ1-5; 9 nucleotides line up with TRBD1. The trim removed 6 bases at V and 2 bases at J, leaving 5 bases unmatched. CDR3 length: 15 residues. The CDR3 spells CASSHTGGGNQPQHF. The CDR3 DNA follows: TGTGCCAGCAGCCATACAGGGGGCGGCAATCAGCCCCAGCATTTT.

The sample holds a few counts of this clonotype. This chain links TRBV6-5 with TRBJ2-7; 8 bases are a match to TRBD1. The CDR3 length is 14 residues. Trimming removed 6 bases from V and 1 base from J; junction bases left unmatched: 5. The germline V gene has CDR1 MNHEY and CDR2 SVGAGI. The CDR3 loop is CASRITGGSYEQYF. The CDR3 DNA reads as TGTGCCAGCAGGATTACAGGGGGATCCTACGAGCAGTACTTC.

This clonotype was counted many times. CDR3 sequence: CASSLSSPGLSYSNQPQHF. CDR3 sequence (DNA): TGTGCCAGCAGTTTATCCAGCCCAGGTTTATCGTATAGCAATCAGCCCCAGCATTTT. The chain is built from TRBV27 and TRBJ1-5, with D uncertain. The CDR3 has 19 amino acids. Germline lookup yields CDR1 MNHEY and CDR2 SMNVEV (reference sequence). The ends were cut back, 0 bases at V and 0 bases at J, with 18 bases in the middle.

This clonotype was observed at least ten times. V usage is TRBV10-2 and J usage is TRBJ2-7, with 7 positions matching TRBD2. With 2 bases clipped from V and 0 bases from J, the junction kept 4 bases outside the gene matches. The CDR3 contains 15 residues. The V gene's germline CDR1 is WSHSY and CDR2 SAAADI. CDR3 in DNA: TGCGCCAGCAGTGAGGAAAGGACTAGCTCCTACGAGCAGTACTTC. Translation gives CASSEERTSSYEQYF.

At least ten counts were recorded for this clonotype. In DNA, the CDR3 is TGTGCCAGCAGTCCCGGCGGGGGTTCCAGTCAGCCCCAGCATTTT. Translated: CASSPGGGSSQPQHF. The chain combines TRBV6-2 or TRBV6-3 with TRBJ1-5; D possibly corresponds to TRBD1 (5 bases). The CDR3 has 15 residues. The germline V and J ends were trimmed by 5 bases and 6 bases, with 17 bases remaining between them. Germline CDR1 is MNHEY and CDR2 is SVGEGT.

J is TRBJ2-5 and V is TRBV6-5, with a possible D match to TRBD1 (7 bases). Germline-derived CDR1 and CDR2 are MNHEY and SVGAGI. This CDR3 has 15 residues. Trimming left V 2 bases short and J 5 bases short, with 15 bases between. The CDR3 reads CASSYAGQTGETQYF. The CDR3, as DNA: TGTGCCAGCAGTTACGCGGGACAGACGGGGGAGACCCAGTACTTC.

This clonotype was detected only a few times. The chain has TRBV12-3 or TRBV12-4 and TRBJ2-7, with TRBD1 identical over 7 bases. The CDR3 has 12 amino acids. The trim removed 5 bases at V and 9 bases at J, leaving 7 bases unmatched. CDR3 sequence reads: CASSLRDRLQYF. The CDR3, as DNA: TGTGCCAGCAGTCTCCGGGACAGACTGCAGTACTTC.

The CDR3: CASSFRGTTDTQYF. The CDR3 DNA sequence: TGTGCCAGCAGTTTCAGGGGAACCACAGATACGCAGTATTTT. The genes are TRBV6-1 and TRBJ2-3; D might be TRBD1 (6 bases). Trimming took off 5 bases at V and 2 bases at J, with 11 bases between the two ends. This CDR3 contains 14 residues. CDR1 and CDR2 (germline): MNHNS, SASEGT.

This clonotype was found many times. This rearrangement joins TRBV10-3 to TRBJ1-2; D gene unclear. The CDR3 consists of 12 residues. Trimming pared 0 bases from V and 8 bases from J, leaving 7 bases between. Germline assignment: CDR1 ENHRY and CDR2 SYGVKD. CDR3 nucleotide sequence: TGTGCCATCAGTGAGTCGGCCAGGGGCTACACCTTC. This encodes CAISESARGYTF.

This clonotype has at least ten counts. J is TRBJ2-2 and V is TRBV7-2; no reliable D call. This CDR3 comprises 15 residues. V lost 0 bases, J lost 0 bases, and 5 bases lay in between. In germline, CDR1 is SGHTA, CDR2 FQGNSA. The CDR3 sequence is CASSLAPTNTGELFF. In DNA form, the CDR3 reads TGTGCCAGCAGCTTAGCCCCGACGAACACCGGGGAGCTGTTTTTT. Full variable domain (remainder filled in from reference TRBV7-2 and TRBJ2-2): GAGVSQSPSNKVTEKGKDVELRCDPISGHTALYWYRQSLGQGLEFLIYFQGNSAPDKSGLPSDRFSAERTGGSVSTLTIQRTQQEDSAVYLCASSLAPTNTGELFFGEGSRLTVL.

This clonotype has at least ten counts. The chain links TRBV6-6 to TRBJ2-1, with 11 bases fitting TRBD2. The germline V gene encodes CDR1 MNHNY and CDR2 SVGAGI (reference sequence). This CDR3 spans 19 amino acids. With 5 bases clipped from V and 0 bases from J, the junction kept 12 bases outside the gene matches. This CDR3 reads CASSRRTSGLDSSYNEQFF. The DNA of the CDR3 is TGTGCCAGCAGTCGCCGGACTAGCGGGCTCGATAGCTCCTACAATGAGCAGTTCTTC.

This clonotype came up many times. The genes are TRBV28 and TRBJ2-5, with TRBD1 matching 11 bases. The length of the CDR3 is 15 residues. Germline CDR1 reads MDHEN; CDR2 reads SYDVKM. V lost 6 bases, J lost 5 bases, and 8 bases stayed unmatched. This CDR3 reads CASSPRTGGFETQYF. The CDR3 nucleotides are TGTGCCAGCAGCCCCAGGACAGGGGGCTTTGAGACCCAGTACTTC.

This clonotype counts as medium-sized. The CDR3 DNA is TGCAGCGCTCTCGTCCCTCCAAATGAGCAGTTCTTC. Its translation is CSALVPPNEQFF. V usage is TRBV29-1 and J usage is TRBJ2-1; D gene unclear. The CDR3 spans 12 residues. Trimming took off 7 bases at V and 7 bases at J, with 14 bases between the two ends. CDR1 is SQVTM and CDR2 is ANQGSEA in the germline V gene.

The table lists this clonotype with many counts. The chain joins TRBV28 to TRBJ2-4; D tentatively fits TRBD1 or TRBD2 (5 bases each). V was shortened by 6 bases and J by 6 bases, with 12 bases between the two germline ends. This CDR3 has 13 amino acids. Germline lookup yields CDR1 MDHEN and CDR2 SYDVKM. The CDR3 sequence: CASSSGTTNIQYF. DNA for the CDR3: TGTGCCAGCAGCTCCGGGACCACAAACATTCAGTACTTC.

This clonotype is judged medium-sized. V and J are TRBV5-1 and TRBJ1-6; 10 bases are shared with TRBD1. The CDR3 sequence is 16 residues long. Looked up from germline, CDR1 is SGHRS and CDR2 is YFSETQ. J gave up 8 bases and V 5 bases, and 10 bases lay outside the gene matches. The CDR3 spells CASRDRPGQGYSPLHF. The DNA of the CDR3 is TGCGCCAGCAGGGACAGACCGGGACAGGGGTATTCACCCCTCCACTTT. The full variable domain, in which reference TRBV5-1 and TRBJ1-6 provide the parts outside the CDR3, is KAGVTQTPRYLIKTRGQQVTLSCSPISGHRSVSWYQQTPGQGLQFLFEYFSETQRNKGNFPGRFSGRQFSNSRSEMNVSTLELGDSALYLCASRDRPGQGYSPLHFGNGTRLTVT.

This clonotype was observed a few times. The chain joins TRBV7-8 to TRBJ2-5, with TRBD2 as a possible D gene (6 bases). The CDR3 has 16 residues. Germline V gene sequence: CDR1 SGHVS, CDR2 FQNEAQ. Trimming cost V 6 bases and J 4 bases, with 21 bases left between them. CDR3 protein: CASREGRVRMAETQYF. CDR3 in DNA: TGTGCCAGCAGGGAGGGAAGGGTTCGGATGGCAGAGACCCAGTACTTC.

There are many counts of this clonotype. The chain couples TRBV20-1 to TRBJ2-7; TRBD2 matches at 7 bases. Germline-derived CDR1 and CDR2 are DFQATT and SNEGSKA (reference sequence). Trimming cost V 4 bases and J 2 bases; bases outside gene matches: 14. There are 16 residues in the CDR3. The CDR3 is CSANTKAREWAYEQYF. The CDR3 nucleotides are TGCAGTGCTAATACGAAAGCGCGGGAGTGGGCCTACGAGCAGTACTTC.

The rearrangement uses TRBV9 and TRBJ1-6; D unresolved. CDR1 is SGDLS, CDR2 YYNGEE, per germline. V dropped 1 base and J dropped 6 bases, with 8 bases sitting between them. The CDR3 contains 14 residues. The CDR3: CASSVSDFNSPLHF. DNA for the CDR3: TGTGCCAGCAGCGTATCGGATTTTAATTCACCCCTCCACTTT.